These 3 T cell receptor beta chains share one sample of origin, sequenced in a study of cytomegalovirus exposure and HLA in healthy donors. The protocol was immunoSEQ multiplex PCR, while the TCRdb copy is restricted to in-frame clones and leaves out a portion. The table records roughly 100,000 clones, roughly nine tenths of them present only once. The specimen was PBMCs. Receptors originate from a woman between 18 and 30 years old in good health and CMV-seropositive.

The gene calls are TRBV5-1 and TRBJ1-1, with TRBD1 as a possible D gene (5 bases). Germline CDR1 reads SGHRS; CDR2 reads YFSETQ. Trimming cost V 0 bases and J 2 bases, with 11 bases left between them. The CDR3 has 15 residues. The CDR3: CASSLGTGFNTEAFF. The DNA for the CDR3 is TGCGCCAGCAGCTTGGGAACAGGTTTCAACACTGAAGCTTTCTTT.

The V gene is TRBV7-9, the J gene TRBJ1-2; 8 bases fit TRBD1. Germline values: CDR1 SEHNR, CDR2 FQNEAQ (reference sequence). The CDR3 sequence is 16 residues long. V lost 5 bases, J lost 2 bases, and 10 bases stayed unmatched. The CDR3: CASSNIPGQANYGYTF. For the CDR3, the DNA is TGTGCCAGCAGCAACATTCCGGGACAGGCGAACTATGGCTACACCTTC. Looking up the rest from reference TRBV7-9 and TRBJ1-2 gives the full variable domain: DTGVSQNPRHKITKRGQNVTFRCDPISEHNRLYWYRQTLGQGPEFLTYFQNEAQLEKSRLLSDRFSAERPKGSFSTLEIQRTEQGDSAMYLCASSNIPGQANYGYTFGSGTRLTVV.

The rearrangement uses TRBV5-4 and TRBJ1-2, with 7 bases that match TRBD1. The CDR3 extends over 17 amino acids. CDR1 is SGHNT and CDR2 is YYREEE in the germline V gene (reference sequence). Trimming at V came to 3 bases and at J to 4 bases, leaving 15 bases not matched to a gene. CDR3 in amino acids: CASSSDPGRGLSYGYTF. Here the CDR3 DNA reads TGTGCCAGCAGCTCCGACCCCGGGAGGGGGCTCAGCTATGGCTACACCTTC.